Sequencing of this TCR beta chain was carried out in a study of beta chain features in type 1 diabetes. Study at large: All samples combined gave 95 million to 130 million sorted cells for examination.

Study conclusions and caveats: Within patients, naive, central memory and Treg TCRB repertoires seemed more similar than within healthy donors. All four CD4+ subsets from Type 1 diabetes patients carried moderately but significantly shorter TCRB CDR3s. More deletions and fewer insertions at VDJ junctions were found in patients with type 1 diabetes.

The sequenced template was cDNA made from the entire isolated RNA. The protocol was immunoSEQ multiplex PCR, while the TCRdb copy is restricted to in-frame clones and leaves out a portion. The sample shows 600,000 or so clones, over 12% of them seen only once. This CDR3 comprises 14 residues. V shed 0 bases and J shed 9 bases, with 12 bases lying between them. With respect to this clone: Its cognate antigen is unknown.

This sequence was found in a man between 18 and 35 years old with type 1 diabetes. The specimen was naive CD4+ T cells from blood. V gene TRBV6-7 combines with J gene TRBJ2-1; D is possibly TRBD2 (6 bases). TRBV6-7 is designated an ORF whose function remains uncertain. The DNA of the CDR3 is TGTGCCAGCAGTTACTCGCCGGGAGTGGGTGAGCAGTTCTTC. Its protein product is CASSYSPGVGEQFF.